Listed below are T cell receptor beta chains from one sample, sequenced in a study of T-cell memory formation after mild COVID-19. TCRdb reanalysed the 5' RACE reads using MiXCR and keeps one entry per CDR3 protein. The data show approximately 300,000 distinct CDR3 sequences, over 7% seen once. The specimen was PBMCs or a T cell subset sorted from them (not recorded which). These receptors all come from a man between 18 and 35 years old who had mild COVID-19 (a few samples of this study predate the infection). Cell type and time point are not known. Both conserved end residues are part of each CDR3. Fields, in order: D gene, V gene, clone size, J gene, CDR3 DNA, CDR3 protein. The D gene is left open where the match is weak. Size is stated for part of the rows, as once, few or many counts, or as a class when the clone is expanded.

d_call: -
v_call: TRBV12-3/TRBV12-4
clone_size: -
j_call: TRBJ2-1
cdr3_nt: TGTGCCAGCAGTCCGGACGGGGAGCAGTTCTTC
cdr3_aa: CASSPDGEQFF

d_call: TRBD2
v_call: TRBV4-1
clone_size: few
j_call: TRBJ2-3
cdr3_nt: TGCGCCAGCAGCCACGGACTAGCTCAAGATACGCAGTATTTT
cdr3_aa: CASSHGLAQDTQYF

d_call: TRBD1
v_call: TRBV20-1
clone_size: many
j_call: TRBJ1-5
cdr3_nt: TGCAGTGCTAATACAGGGGTGGGTCAGCCCCAGCATTTT
cdr3_aa: CSANTGVGQPQHF

d_call: -
v_call: TRBV4-2
clone_size: many
j_call: TRBJ2-1
cdr3_nt: TGTGCCAGCAGCCAAGGCGACGGGGGCCATTACAATGAGCAGTTCTTC
cdr3_aa: CASSQGDGGHYNEQFF

d_call: -
v_call: TRBV27
clone_size: few
j_call: TRBJ2-7
cdr3_nt: TGTGCCAGCAGTTTAGGGCAGGGAAGTCTGTACTTC
cdr3_aa: CASSLGQGSLYF

d_call: TRBD1
v_call: TRBV18
clone_size: many
j_call: TRBJ1-2
cdr3_nt: TGTGCCAGCTCACTCCGACAGGGGGCGTACCCGTATGGCTACACCTTC
cdr3_aa: CASSLRQGAYPYGYTF

d_call: -
v_call: TRBV29-1
clone_size: many
j_call: TRBJ2-3
cdr3_nt: TGCAGCGTTGCCCCAGCGGCTCGGGATACGCAGTATTTT
cdr3_aa: CSVAPAARDTQYF

d_call: -
v_call: TRBV30
clone_size: -
j_call: TRBJ2-3
cdr3_nt: TGTGCCTGGAGTGTAGCCACCACAGATACGCAGTATTTT
cdr3_aa: CAWSVATTDTQYF

d_call: -
v_call: TRBV5-1
clone_size: -
j_call: TRBJ2-1
cdr3_nt: TGCGCCAGCAGATTTTCCACAGGTGGGGGGTCTGAGCAGTTCTTC
cdr3_aa: CASRFSTGGGSEQFF

d_call: -
v_call: TRBV2
clone_size: -
j_call: TRBJ2-2
cdr3_nt: TGTGCCAGCAGTTCTACAGGGGAGGCGACCGGGGAGCTGTTTTTT
cdr3_aa: CASSSTGEATGELFF

d_call: -
v_call: TRBV19
clone_size: few
j_call: TRBJ1-2
cdr3_nt: TGTGCCAGTAGTATAGGAGATCCGTCTGTCTATGGCTACACCTTC
cdr3_aa: CASSIGDPSVYGYTF

d_call: TRBD2
v_call: TRBV4-3
clone_size: once
j_call: TRBJ2-3
cdr3_nt: TGCGCCAGCAGCCAAGCCCGCGGGGGGGCAGCAGATACGCAGTATTTT
cdr3_aa: CASSQARGGAADTQYF

d_call: -
v_call: TRBV13
clone_size: -
j_call: TRBJ1-2
cdr3_nt: TGTGCCAGCAGCCCGACAGAGGGATATGGCTACACCTTC
cdr3_aa: CASSPTEGYGYTF

d_call: -
v_call: TRBV12-3/TRBV12-4
clone_size: many
j_call: TRBJ2-1
cdr3_nt: TGTGCCAGCAGTAACACAGCCTACAATGAGCAGTTCTTC
cdr3_aa: CASSNTAYNEQFF

d_call: -
v_call: TRBV20-1
clone_size: -
j_call: TRBJ1-2
cdr3_nt: TGCAGTGCCGACCCCTACACCTTC
cdr3_aa: CSADPYTF

d_call: -
v_call: TRBV7-3
clone_size: many
j_call: TRBJ2-2
cdr3_nt: TGTGCCAGCAGCTCCTCTGGTGCCGGGGAGCTGTTTTTT
cdr3_aa: CASSSSGAGELFF

d_call: TRBD1
v_call: TRBV6-1
clone_size: -
j_call: TRBJ1-4
cdr3_nt: TGTGCCAGCAGTTCAGGGGGCGCCAATGAAAAACTGTTTTTT
cdr3_aa: CASSSGGANEKLFF

d_call: -
v_call: TRBV27
clone_size: few
j_call: TRBJ2-5
cdr3_nt: TGTGCCAGCAGTGCCTCACCCGGGACGGCTGTCCAAGAGACCCAGTACTTC
cdr3_aa: CASSASPGTAVQETQYF

d_call: TRBD1
v_call: TRBV29-1
clone_size: -
j_call: TRBJ2-1
cdr3_nt: TGCAGCGTTGAAGATCAAGGCAGGGGGCTTAATGAGCAGTTCTTC
cdr3_aa: CSVEDQGRGLNEQFF

d_call: TRBD1
v_call: TRBV20-1
clone_size: many
j_call: TRBJ2-5
cdr3_nt: TGCAGTGCACCAAGCCCAGGGACAGGGGAGACCCAGTACTTC
cdr3_aa: CSAPSPGTGETQYF

d_call: TRBD1
v_call: TRBV2
clone_size: -
j_call: TRBJ1-4
cdr3_nt: TGTGCCAGCACCAACCGGGACAGGTCCTTTAATGAAAAACTGTTTTTT
cdr3_aa: CASTNRDRSFNEKLFF

d_call: TRBD2
v_call: TRBV6-2/TRBV6-3
clone_size: few
j_call: TRBJ2-1
cdr3_nt: TGTGCCAGCAGTTCTGAGACTAGCGGGGCTTCGTTAAACAATGAGCAGTTCTTC
cdr3_aa: CASSSETSGASLNNEQFF

d_call: TRBD1
v_call: TRBV4-1
clone_size: few
j_call: TRBJ1-5
cdr3_nt: TGCGCCAGCAGCCAAGACCCCATCGGAGGGGGCATTAATCAGCCCCAGCATTTT
cdr3_aa: CASSQDPIGGGINQPQHF

d_call: -
v_call: TRBV29-1
clone_size: -
j_call: TRBJ1-1
cdr3_nt: TGCAGCGTTAAGAACACTGAAGCTTTCTTT
cdr3_aa: CSVKNTEAFF

d_call: -
v_call: TRBV7-9
clone_size: -
j_call: TRBJ1-1
cdr3_nt: TGTGCCAGCAGCAGACGGGCGGGGGACGGTGAAGCTTTCTTT
cdr3_aa: CASSRRAGDGEAFF

d_call: -
v_call: TRBV12-3/TRBV12-4
clone_size: few
j_call: TRBJ1-2
cdr3_nt: TGTGCCAGCAGTTTTTCTGTACAATTCCTCTATGGCTACACCTTC
cdr3_aa: CASSFSVQFLYGYTF

d_call: -
v_call: TRBV10-2
clone_size: -
j_call: TRBJ2-3
cdr3_nt: TGCGCCAGCAGTGGGGGCGGCGGGCAGAATACGCAGTATTTT
cdr3_aa: CASSGGGGQNTQYF